A selection of T cell receptor beta chains follows, all from one sample in a study of CD8+CD57+ T cells in acquired aplastic anemia. MiXCR was run by TCRdb on the reads, yielding one entry per CDR3 protein. The table records about 250,000 distinct CDR3 sequences, approximately 45% of them present only once. The sequenced sample consisted of sorted CD4+, CD8+, or CD8+CD57+ T cells (not recorded which) from PBMCs. These receptors all stem from a human donor with aplastic anemia. Each CDR3 is given with its conserved first and last residue.

j_call,v_call,cdr3_aa
TRBJ1-1,TRBV12-3/TRBV12-4,CASRRQAAGRNTEAFF
TRBJ1-2,TRBV10-2,CASSDGGPSYEQNYGYTF
TRBJ1-5,TRBV27,CASSLVRGQPQHF
TRBJ2-3,TRBV7-3,CASSVRGSDTQYF
TRBJ2-7,TRBV11-2,CASSSTGWFEQYF
TRBJ1-2,TRBV6-2/TRBV6-3,CASRTGTGSWYTF
TRBJ1-5,TRBV12-5,CASGGGQGNQPQHF
TRBJ2-5,TRBV20-1,CSARDLSSGPETQYF
TRBJ1-5,TRBV7-9,CASSLGGVTRNQPQHF
TRBJ2-7,TRBV5-5,CASSRDRTGVVYEQYF
TRBJ2-7,TRBV29-1,CSVVGQGVDEQYF
TRBJ2-1,TRBV28,CASMGRSGEQLF
TRBJ2-3,TRBV13,CASSRGVGTDTQYF
TRBJ2-7,TRBV6-1,CASSKTQGSSYEQYF
TRBJ2-6,TRBV15,CATSRDRSRANVLTF
TRBJ1-5,TRBV9,CASSPGGPNQPQHF
TRBJ1-6,TRBV7-8,CASSSETGGGSPLHF
TRBJ2-1,TRBV29-1,CSVGRDVYNEQFF
TRBJ2-7,TRBV15,CATSPGDDYEQYF
TRBJ2-3,TRBV7-9,CASSPTSGGADTQYF
TRBJ2-6,TRBV19,CASSRDSVGANVLTF
TRBJ1-2,TRBV10-3,CAISGELTSGYGYTF
TRBJ2-7,TRBV20-1,CSARDLVAGLSEQYF
TRBJ1-2,TRBV7-2,CASSLATGSGYTF
TRBJ2-7,TRBV20-1,CSARSPGQGAYEQYF
TRBJ1-1,TRBV20-1,CSAGRATGEAFF
TRBJ2-7,TRBV14,CASSQRGSGGPTYEQYF
TRBJ1-5,TRBV6-6,CASTINRGNGQPQHF
TRBJ1-3,TRBV25-1,CASSAPPGTGMASGNTIYF
TRBJ2-3,TRBV12-5,CASGKTGDTQYF
TRBJ2-7,TRBV19,CASSIGTFGTANYEQYF
TRBJ2-7,TRBV3-1,CASSQGHRIYEQYF
TRBJ1-1,TRBV7-9,CASSHTGKEVNTEAFF
TRBJ2-7,TRBV6-2/TRBV6-3,CASSYVVRGNEQYF
TRBJ1-2,TRBV6-5,CASSYEQGDGYTF
TRBJ2-1,TRBV7-8,CASSDGLAESYNEQFF
TRBJ2-3,TRBV7-6,CASSLRGLAPTGDTQYF
TRBJ2-1,TRBV15,CATSMVGRIYNEQFF
TRBJ1-5,TRBV11-2,CASSFPGAGNQPQHF
TRBJ2-2,TRBV10-2,CASDGQGSTGELFF
TRBJ1-2,TRBV29-1,CSVGDQLNYGYTF
TRBJ2-7,TRBV7-3,CASSPGQGGEQYF
TRBJ2-7,TRBV7-9,CASSLGLGAYEQYF
TRBJ1-6,TRBV10-3,CATNPRGGAASPLHF
TRBJ2-1,TRBV20-1,CSASSAVEVNEQFF
TRBJ2-7,TRBV7-2,CASSWGARVTEQYF
TRBJ2-7,TRBV9,CASYGGHREREQYF
TRBJ1-4,TRBV5-1,CASSLTATTNEKLFF
TRBJ2-3,TRBV5-8,CASSFGLPPFRTDTQYF
TRBJ2-3,TRBV5-5,CASSEPGLGTDTQYF
TRBJ1-1,TRBV2,CASSGPGDHMNTEAFF
TRBJ1-6,TRBV4-2,CASSQERALYNSPLHF
TRBJ2-5,TRBV7-2,CASSADGGPQETQYF
TRBJ2-7,TRBV25-1,CASSELIEQYF
TRBJ2-7,TRBV3-1,CASSQVNEQYF
TRBJ2-3,TRBV3-1,CASSQGGTGTDTQYF
TRBJ1-5,TRBV2,CASSDYTANQPQHF
TRBJ2-1,TRBV3-1,CASSTSSGTSGMSSYNEQFF
TRBJ2-1,TRBV10-1,CASSEGGPENEQFF